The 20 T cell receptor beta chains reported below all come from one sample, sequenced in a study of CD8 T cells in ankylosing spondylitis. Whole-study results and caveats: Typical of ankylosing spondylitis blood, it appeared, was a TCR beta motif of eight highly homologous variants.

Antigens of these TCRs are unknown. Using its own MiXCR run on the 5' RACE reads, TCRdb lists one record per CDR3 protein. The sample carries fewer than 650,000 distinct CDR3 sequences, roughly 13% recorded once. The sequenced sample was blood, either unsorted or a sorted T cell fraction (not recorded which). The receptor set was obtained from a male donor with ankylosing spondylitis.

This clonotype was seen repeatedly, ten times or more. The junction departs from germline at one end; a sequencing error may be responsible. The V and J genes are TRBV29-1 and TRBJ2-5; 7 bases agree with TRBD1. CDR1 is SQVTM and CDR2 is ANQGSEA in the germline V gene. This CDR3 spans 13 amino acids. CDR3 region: CSVVTGQVEAQYF. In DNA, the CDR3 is TGCAGCGTGGTTACCGGACAGGTAGAGGCCCAGTACTTC.

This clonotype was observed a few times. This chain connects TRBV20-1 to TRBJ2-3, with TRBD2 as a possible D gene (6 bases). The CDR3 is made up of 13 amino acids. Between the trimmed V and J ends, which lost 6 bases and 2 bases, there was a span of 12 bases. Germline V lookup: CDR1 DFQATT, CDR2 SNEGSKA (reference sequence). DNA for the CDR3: TGCAGTGCGGTCGGGAGCTACACAGATACGCAGTATTTT. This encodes CSAVGSYTDTQYF.

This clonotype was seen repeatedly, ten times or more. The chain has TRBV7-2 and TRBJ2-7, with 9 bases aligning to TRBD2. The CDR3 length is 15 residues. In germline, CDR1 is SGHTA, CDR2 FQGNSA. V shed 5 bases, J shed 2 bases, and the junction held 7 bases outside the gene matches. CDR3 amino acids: CASSPLPSGTYEQYF. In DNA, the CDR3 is TGTGCCAGCAGCCCTTTGCCTAGCGGGACCTACGAGCAGTACTTC.

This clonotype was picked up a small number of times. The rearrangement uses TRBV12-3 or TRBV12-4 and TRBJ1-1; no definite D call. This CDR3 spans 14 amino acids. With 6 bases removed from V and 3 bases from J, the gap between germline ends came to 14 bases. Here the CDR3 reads CASSPFSPDTEAFF. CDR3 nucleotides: TGTGCCAGCAGCCCTTTCTCCCCCGACACTGAAGCTTTCTTT.

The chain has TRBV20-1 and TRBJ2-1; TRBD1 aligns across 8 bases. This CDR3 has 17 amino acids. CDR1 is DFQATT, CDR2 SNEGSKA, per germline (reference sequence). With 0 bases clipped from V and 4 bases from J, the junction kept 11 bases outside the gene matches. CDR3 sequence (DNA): TGCAGTGCTAGAGATCTTAGACAGGGGATAATTTACAATGAGCAGTTCTTC. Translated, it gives CSARDLRQGIIYNEQFF.

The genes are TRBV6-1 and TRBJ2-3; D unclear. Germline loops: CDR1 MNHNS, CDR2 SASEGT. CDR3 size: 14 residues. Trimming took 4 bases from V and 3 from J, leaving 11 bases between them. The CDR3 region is CASSALWGTDTQYF. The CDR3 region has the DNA TGTGCCAGCAGTGCTCTATGGGGAACAGATACGCAGTATTTT.

CDR3 amino acids: CASSSLSGEQYF. The CDR3 DNA follows: TGTGCCAGCAGTTCCCTTTCTGGCGAGCAGTACTTC. The chain couples TRBV6-4 to TRBJ2-7; D unresolved. The CDR3 sequence is 12 residues long. V lost 5 bases and J lost 6, with 11 bases in between. Germline V gene lookup returns CDR1 MRHNA and CDR2 SNTAGT.

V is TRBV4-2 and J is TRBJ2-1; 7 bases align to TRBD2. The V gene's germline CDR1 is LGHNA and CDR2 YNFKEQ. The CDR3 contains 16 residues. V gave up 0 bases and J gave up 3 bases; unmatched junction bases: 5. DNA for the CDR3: TGTGCCAGCAGCCAAGAGCGCAGCGGGGTCTACAATGAGCAGTTCTTC. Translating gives CASSQERSGVYNEQFF.

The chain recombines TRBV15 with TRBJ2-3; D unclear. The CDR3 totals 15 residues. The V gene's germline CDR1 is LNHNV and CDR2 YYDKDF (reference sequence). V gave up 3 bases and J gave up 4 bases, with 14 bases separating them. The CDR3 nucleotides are TGTGCCACCAGCAGCCGACAAGAAAAGTCAGATACGCAGTATTTT. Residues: CATSSRQEKSDTQYF.

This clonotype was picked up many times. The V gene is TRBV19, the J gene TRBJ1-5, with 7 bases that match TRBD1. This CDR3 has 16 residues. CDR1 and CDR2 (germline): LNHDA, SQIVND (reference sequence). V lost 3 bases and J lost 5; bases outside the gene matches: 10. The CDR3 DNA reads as TGTGCCAGTAGTATCCCCCCTATAAGGGGGCATCAGCCCCAGCATTTT. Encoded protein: CASSIPPIRGHQPQHF.

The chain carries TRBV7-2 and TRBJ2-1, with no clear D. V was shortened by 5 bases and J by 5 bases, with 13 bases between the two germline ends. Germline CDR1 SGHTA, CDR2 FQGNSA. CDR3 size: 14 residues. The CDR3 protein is CASSPLGGNNEQFF. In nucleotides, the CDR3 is TGTGCCAGCAGCCCTCTGGGCGGAAACAATGAGCAGTTCTTC.

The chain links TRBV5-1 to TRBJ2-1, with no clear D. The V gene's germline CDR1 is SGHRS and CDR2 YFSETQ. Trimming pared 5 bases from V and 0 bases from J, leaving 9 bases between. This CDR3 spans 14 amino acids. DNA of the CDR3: TGCGCCAGCAGGGACGCGAGCTCCTACAATGAGCAGTTCTTC. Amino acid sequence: CASRDASSYNEQFF.

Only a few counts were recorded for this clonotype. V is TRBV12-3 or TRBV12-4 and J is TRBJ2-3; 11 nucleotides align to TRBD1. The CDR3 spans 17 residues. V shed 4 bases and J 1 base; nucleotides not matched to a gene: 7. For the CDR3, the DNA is TGTGCCAGCAGTTCGCCGGGACAGGGGGTTGGCACAGATACGCAGTATTTT. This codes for CASSSPGQGVGTDTQYF.

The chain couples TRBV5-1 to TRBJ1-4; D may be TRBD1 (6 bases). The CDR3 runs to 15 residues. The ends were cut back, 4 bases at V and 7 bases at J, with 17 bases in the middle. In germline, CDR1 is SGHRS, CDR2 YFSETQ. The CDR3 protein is CASSGRGRVGEKLFF. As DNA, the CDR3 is TGCGCCAGCAGCGGCAGGGGTCGAGTAGGTGAAAAACTGTTTTTT. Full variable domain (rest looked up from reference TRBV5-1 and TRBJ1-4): KAGVTQTPRYLIKTRGQQVTLSCSPISGHRSVSWYQQTPGQGLQFLFEYFSETQRNKGNFPGRFSGRQFSNSRSEMNVSTLELGDSALYLCASSGRGRVGEKLFFGSGTQLSVL.

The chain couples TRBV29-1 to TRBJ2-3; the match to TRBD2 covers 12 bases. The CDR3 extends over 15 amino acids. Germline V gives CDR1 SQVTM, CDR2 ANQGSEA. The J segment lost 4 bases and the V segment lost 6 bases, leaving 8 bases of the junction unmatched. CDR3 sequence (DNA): TGCAGCGTAGCATCTAGCGGGAGGGCCCCAGATACGCAGTATTTT. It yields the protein CSVASSGRAPDTQYF.

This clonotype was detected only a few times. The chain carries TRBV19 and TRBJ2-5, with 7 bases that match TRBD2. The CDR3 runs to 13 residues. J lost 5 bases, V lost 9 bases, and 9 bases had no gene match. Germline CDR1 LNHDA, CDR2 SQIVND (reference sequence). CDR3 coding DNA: TGTGCCAGCCGTGGCGGGAGTGGGGAGACCCAGTACTTC. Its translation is CASRGGSGETQYF.

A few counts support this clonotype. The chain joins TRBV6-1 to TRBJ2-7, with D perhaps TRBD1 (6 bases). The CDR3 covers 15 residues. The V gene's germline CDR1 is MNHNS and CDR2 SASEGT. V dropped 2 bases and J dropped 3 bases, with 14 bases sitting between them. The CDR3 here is CASSESQGQDYEQYF. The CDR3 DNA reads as TGTGCCAGCAGTGAAAGTCAGGGGCAGGACTACGAGCAGTACTTC.

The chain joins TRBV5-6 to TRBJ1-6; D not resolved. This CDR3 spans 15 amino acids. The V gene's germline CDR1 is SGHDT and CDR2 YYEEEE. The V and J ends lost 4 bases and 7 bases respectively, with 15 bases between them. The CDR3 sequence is CASSGGGPGNSPLHF. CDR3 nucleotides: TGTGCCAGCAGCGGTGGTGGGCCAGGAAATTCACCCCTCCACTTT.

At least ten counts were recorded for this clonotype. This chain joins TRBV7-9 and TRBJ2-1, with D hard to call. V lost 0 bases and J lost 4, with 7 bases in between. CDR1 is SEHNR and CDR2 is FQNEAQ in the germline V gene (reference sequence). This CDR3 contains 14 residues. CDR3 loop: CASSLASQYNEQFF. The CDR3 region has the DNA TGTGCCAGCAGCTTAGCAAGCCAATACAATGAGCAGTTCTTC.

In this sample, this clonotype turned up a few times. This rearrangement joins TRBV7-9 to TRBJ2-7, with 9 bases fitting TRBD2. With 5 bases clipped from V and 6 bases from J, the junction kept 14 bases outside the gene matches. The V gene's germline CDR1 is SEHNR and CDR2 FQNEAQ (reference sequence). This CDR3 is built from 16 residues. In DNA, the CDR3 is TGTGCCAGCAGCCTAATGAGGCGGGAGGGCGGTTTCGAGCAGTACTTC. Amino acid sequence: CASSLMRREGGFEQYF.